Here is one T cell receptor beta chain with its context. Its antigen is undetermined. This sample's RNA came from whole unsorted tissue. This sample is drawn from a study of tumor and adjacent non-tumor tissue in lung cancer. Overall study context: Each sample yielded roughly 4 million productive TCRbeta reads on average.

Study outcomes and limitations: Normal lung showed higher cumulative top 100 clone frequency than tumor.

A modified ARM-PCR protocol with three rounds of nested PCR amplified TCRbeta. TCRdb re-derived calls from the multiplex PCR reads in MiXCR, one entry per CDR3 protein. Altogether 60,000 to 85,000 distinct CDR3 sequences are present, roughly 80% being singletons, with the ten largest covering about an eighth. The CDR3 covers 15 residues. Germline-derived CDR1 and CDR2 are DFQATT and SNEGSKA (reference sequence). This rearrangement joins TRBV20-1 to TRBJ2-7; the D is unclear. Sequencing was performed on lung tumor tissue. This clonotype was sampled from a woman in her forties or fifties with non-small cell lung cancer. For the CDR3, the DNA is TGCGGTTCTAGACCAATCGAGCGACCCCCCTACGAGCAGTACTTC. Protein product: CGSRPIERPPYEQYF.